This TCR beta chain was sequenced for a study of cytomegalovirus exposure and HLA in healthy donors. Findings and caveats of the study: It was reported that the classifier diagnosed cytomegalovirus status with high specificity and sensitivity in both the original and validation cohorts.

Sequenced by immunoSEQ multiplex PCR; TCRdb stores in-frame clones only, minus some. The sample shows 85,000 to 130,000 clones, around 89% of them seen only once. As concerns this clone: Its cognate antigen is unknown.

Per germline, CDR1 ENHRY and CDR2 SYGVKD. The CDR3 extends over 13 amino acids. Between the trimmed V and J ends, which lost 3 bases and 6 bases, there was a span of 11 bases. Sequenced sample: PBMCs. The rearrangement uses TRBV10-3 and TRBJ1-1; D possibly corresponds to TRBD1 (6 bases). The sequence was collected from a woman aged 18-29 years in good health and CMV-seropositive. In DNA form, the CDR3 reads TGTGCCATCAGTGACAGGGGAGTCGCTGAAGCTTTCTTT. This gives the protein CAISDRGVAEAFF.